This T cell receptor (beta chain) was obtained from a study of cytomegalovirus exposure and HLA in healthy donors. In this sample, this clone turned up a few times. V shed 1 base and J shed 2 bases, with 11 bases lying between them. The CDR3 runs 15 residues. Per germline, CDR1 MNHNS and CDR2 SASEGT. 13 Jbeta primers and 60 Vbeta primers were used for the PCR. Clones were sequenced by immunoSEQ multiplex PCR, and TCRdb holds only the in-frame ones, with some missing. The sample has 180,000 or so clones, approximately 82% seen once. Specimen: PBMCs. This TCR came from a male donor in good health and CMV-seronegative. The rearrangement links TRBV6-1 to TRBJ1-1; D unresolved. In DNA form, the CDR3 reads TGTGCCAGCAGTGAAGTGTCAGAAAGAAACACTGAAGCTTTCTTT. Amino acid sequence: CASSEVSERNTEAFF.